The 13 T cell receptor beta chains below come from one sample, sequenced in a study of cytomegalovirus exposure and HLA in healthy donors. Researchers ran the PCR with 60 Vbeta and 13 Jbeta primers. Sequencing used immunoSEQ multiplex PCR; TCRdb keeps in-frame clones, though not all of them. Of over 150,000 clones in the sample, roughly three quarters were seen once. Material: PBMCs. The receptor set was obtained from a man aged 25-40 years in good health and CMV-seropositive.

V gene TRBV2 combines with J gene TRBJ2-5; 8 bases fit TRBD1. V lost 5 bases, J lost 1 base, and 6 bases stayed unmatched. Germline CDR1 SNHLY, CDR2 FYNNEI. This CDR3 contains 15 residues. The CDR3 loop is CASSKYGQGQETQYF. CDR3 sequence (DNA): TGTGCCAGCAGTAAATATGGACAGGGCCAAGAGACCCAGTACTTC.

The V call is TRBV18, the J call TRBJ2-1, with TRBD1 identical over 9 bases. The CDR3 loop spans 14 amino acids. After removal of 4 bases from V and 10 bases from J, the junction contained 8 bases not matched to a gene. Germline V gene lookup returns CDR1 KGHSH and CDR2 LQKENI. This chain's CDR3 is CASSLSRDRDEQFF. The DNA of the CDR3 is TGTGCCAGCTCACTTAGCCGGGACAGGGACGAGCAGTTCTTC.

The chain couples TRBV6-1 to TRBJ2-2; no reliable D call. Deletions cut 1 base from V and 6 bases from J, with 6 bases between. CDR3 size: 13 residues. Germline CDR1 MNHNS, CDR2 SASEGT. The CDR3 DNA reads as TGTGCCAGCAGTGAAGGCGAACCCGGGGAGCTGTTTTTT. It yields the protein CASSEGEPGELFF.

The gene calls are TRBV7-2 and TRBJ2-2, with 7 nucleotides matching TRBD1. J was trimmed by 1 base and V by 4 bases; bases with no gene match: 3. Germline V CDR1 and CDR2: SGHTA, FQGNSA. This CDR3 is built from 15 residues. CDR3 DNA: TGTGCCAGCAGCTACCGGACAGGGAACACCGGGGAGCTGTTTTTT. It translates to CASSYRTGNTGELFF.

This chain links TRBV19 with TRBJ1-1; 7 bases are a match to TRBD1. This CDR3 contains 18 residues. V dropped 0 bases and J dropped 10; count of bases not matched to a gene: 20. The V gene's germline CDR1 is LNHDA and CDR2 SQIVND (reference sequence). For the CDR3, the DNA is TGTGCCAGTAGTATAGAGGGGCCCACAGGGGTGATCGGAGCAGGAGCTTTCTTT. Protein sequence: CASSIEGPTGVIGAGAFF.

The chain has TRBV5-6 and TRBJ2-7; 8 bases align to TRBD2. The CDR3 runs to 13 residues. CDR1 and CDR2 (germline): SGHDT, YYEEEE. V was pared by 1 base and J by 3 bases, with 0 bases of the junction left unmatched. CDR3 amino acids: CASSLTSGYEQYF. The DNA of the CDR3 is TGTGCCAGCAGCTTGACTAGCGGCTACGAGCAGTACTTC.

The chain employs TRBV10-3 and TRBJ1-2; tentative D call: TRBD1 (5 bases). Germline values: CDR1 ENHRY, CDR2 SYGVKD. This CDR3 is 14 amino acids long. The germline V and J ends were trimmed by 0 bases and 3 bases, with 8 bases remaining between them. Here the CDR3 DNA reads TGTGCCATCAGTGAGTCCGGGGGGTACTATGGCTACACCTTC. It encodes CAISESGGYYGYTF.

This clone is a singleton in its sample. The rearrangement joins TRBV28 to TRBJ2-5, with 16 bases lining up with TRBD2. Germline V gene data show CDR1 as MDHEN and CDR2 as SYDVKM. V shed 6 bases, J shed 4 bases, and the junction held 8 bases outside the gene matches. This CDR3 spans 17 amino acids. This CDR3 reads CASSQGLAGGVLETQYF. DNA for the CDR3: TGTGCCAGCAGCCAGGGACTAGCGGGAGGGGTATTAGAGACCCAGTACTTC.

This chain links TRBV2 with TRBJ2-1; 9 nucleotides line up with TRBD2. This CDR3 contains 16 residues. Germline CDR1 is SNHLY and CDR2 is FYNNEI. J was trimmed by 14 bases and V by 4 bases; bases with no gene match: 18. The DNA for the CDR3 is TGTGCCAGCAGTGGACCCTCCGGGACTAGCCTTCGTCTGGAGTTCTTC. It specifies CASSGPSGTSLRLEFF.

This clone was detected only a few times. This sequence joins TRBV28 and TRBJ2-3, with a tentative D call TRBD2 (5 bases). The CDR3 is 13 residues long. Germline CDR1 reads MDHEN; CDR2 reads SYDVKM. Between the trimmed V and J ends, which lost 5 bases and 6 bases, there was a span of 12 bases. CDR3 in DNA: TGTGCCAGCAGTGATTCGACGGGGGATACGCAGTATTTT. Encoded protein: CASSDSTGDTQYF.

The V gene is TRBV5-1, the J gene TRBJ2-3; 8 positions match TRBD1. The CDR3 length is 16 residues. J was trimmed by 2 bases and V by 4 bases; bases with no gene match: 9. Germline values: CDR1 SGHRS, CDR2 YFSETQ. The CDR3 nucleotides are TGCGCCAGCAGCAGCACCGGGACAGGAGCCACAGATACGCAGTATTTT. Translation: CASSSTGTGATDTQYF.

The J gene is TRBJ2-1, the V gene TRBV4-2; 10 bases line up with TRBD1. Trimming at V came to 5 bases and at J to 4 bases, leaving 8 bases not matched to a gene. Germline V gene data show CDR1 as LGHNA and CDR2 as YNFKEQ. This CDR3 comprises 16 residues. The CDR3 reads CASSFTPGQGYNEQFF. CDR3 DNA: TGTGCCAGCAGCTTTACTCCGGGACAGGGGTACAATGAGCAGTTCTTC.

This rearrangement joins TRBV28 to TRBJ1-2; TRBD1 might be the D (5 bases). The germline gives CDR1 MDHEN, CDR2 SYDVKM. This CDR3 has 15 amino acids. With 3 bases removed from V and 2 bases from J, the gap between germline ends came to 13 bases. The CDR3 DNA is TGTGCCAGCAGTTTTGCAGGGAGGAGGAACTATGGCTACACCTTC. It is translated as CASSFAGRRNYGYTF.